This T cell receptor beta chain was captured in a study of Ad26.COV2.S vaccination and SARS-CoV-2 variants. The wider study: In the study, Ad26.COV2.S was injected intramuscularly once, or twice 56 days apart.

Sample treatment: around 19 received Ad26.COV2.S at low or high dose, single or two shots; roughly five received placebo; per-sample allocation not given. Specimens were obtained on day 63 following the first vaccine or placebo injection. Within Boston, the person who donated was an adult of 18-55 years. Only a few counts were recorded for this clone. What it recognizes is unknown. This CDR3 has 14 amino acids. The germline V gene encodes CDR1 SEHNR and CDR2 FQNEAQ (reference sequence). Deletions cut 2 bases from V and 7 bases from J, with 11 bases between. Study-wide points: Substantial breadth in spike-specific CD8+ and CD4+ T cell responses was reportedly seen after vaccination. People who got the vaccine had more spike-specific TCR breadth than people who got placebo.

The repertoire was sequenced with immunoSEQ multiplex PCR; TCRdb's copy has only in-frame clones and lacks some. The profile shows approximately 300,000 clones, approximately 86% of them singletons. Sequenced here: peripheral blood, sampled in a trial of Ad26.COV2.S vaccine versus placebo. This clonotype was obtained from a person aged 18-65 years who received the Ad26.COV2.S COVID-19 vaccine or a placebo. This sequence joins TRBV7-9 and TRBJ1-4; possible D gene TRBD1, 6 bases. As DNA, the CDR3 is TGTGCCAGCAGCTTATCAGGGGTGGGTGAAAAACTGTTTTTT. Translating it yields CASSLSGVGEKLFF.